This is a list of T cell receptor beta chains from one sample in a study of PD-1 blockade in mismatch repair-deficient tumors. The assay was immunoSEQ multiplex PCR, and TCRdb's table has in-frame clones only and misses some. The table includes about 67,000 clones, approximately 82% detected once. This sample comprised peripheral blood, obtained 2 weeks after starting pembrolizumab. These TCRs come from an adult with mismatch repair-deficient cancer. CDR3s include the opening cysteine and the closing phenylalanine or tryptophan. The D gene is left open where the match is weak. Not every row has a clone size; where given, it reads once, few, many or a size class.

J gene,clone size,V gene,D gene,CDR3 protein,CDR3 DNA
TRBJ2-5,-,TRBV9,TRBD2,CASSTPSGQETQYF,TGTGCCAGCAGCACCCCTAGCGGGCAAGAGACCCAGTACTTC
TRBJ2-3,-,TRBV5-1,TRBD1,CASSTTGDGTDTQYF,TGCGCCAGCAGCACGACAGGGGACGGGACAGATACGCAGTATTTT
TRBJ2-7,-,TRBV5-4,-,CASSLKDRQFYEQYF,TGTGCCAGCAGCTTAAAGGACCGACAATTCTACGAGCAGTACTTC
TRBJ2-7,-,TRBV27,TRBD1,CASSYEPGQGAREQYF,TGTGCCAGCAGTTACGAACCGGGACAGGGGGCGCGGGAGCAGTACTTC
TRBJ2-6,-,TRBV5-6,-,CASSFWPRAFSGANVLTF,TGTGCCAGCAGCTTCTGGCCGCGAGCGTTCTCTGGGGCCAACGTCCTGACTTTC
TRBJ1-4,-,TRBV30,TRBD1,CAWSLSLGQDEKLFF,TGTGCCTGGAGTTTGTCCCTAGGACAGGATGAAAAACTGTTTTTT
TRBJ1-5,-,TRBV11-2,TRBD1,CASSLGQGPNQPQHF,TGTGCCAGCAGCTTAGGACAGGGGCCGAATCAGCCCCAGCATTTT
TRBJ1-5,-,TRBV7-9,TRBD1,CASSEGTVNQPQHF,TGTGCCAGCAGCGAAGGGACAGTGAATCAGCCCCAGCATTTT
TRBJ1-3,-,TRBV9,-,CASSVEGFSGNTIYF,TGTGCCAGCAGCGTAGAAGGATTCTCTGGAAACACCATATATTTT
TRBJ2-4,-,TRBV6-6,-,CASSLAMDIQYF,TGTGCCAGCTCCCTAGCAATGGACATTCAGTACTTC
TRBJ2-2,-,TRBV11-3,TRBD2,CASSYQTSGTGELFF,TGTGCCAGCAGCTACCAGACTAGCGGAACCGGGGAGCTGTTTTTT
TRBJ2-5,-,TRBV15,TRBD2,CATSRDLVASGQETQYF,TGTGCCACCAGCAGAGATCTCGTAGCTAGCGGCCAAGAGACCCAGTACTTC
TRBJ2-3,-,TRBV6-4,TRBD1,CASSAGQGRTDTQYF,TGTGCCAGCAGTGCAGGACAGGGGAGGACAGATACGCAGTATTTT
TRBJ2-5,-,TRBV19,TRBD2,CASREGAGGWETQYF,TGTGCCAGTAGGGAGGGAGCGGGAGGTTGGGAGACCCAGTACTTC
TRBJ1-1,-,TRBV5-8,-,CASSLVLGATEAFF,TGTGCCAGCAGCTTGGTACTGGGGGCCACTGAAGCTTTCTTT
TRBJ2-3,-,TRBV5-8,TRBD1,CASSLTGGPVDTQYF,TGTGCCAGCAGCTTGACAGGGGGGCCGGTAGATACGCAGTATTTT
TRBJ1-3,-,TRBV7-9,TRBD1,CASRQGEGNTIYF,TGTGCCAGCAGGCAGGGGGAAGGAAACACCATATATTTT
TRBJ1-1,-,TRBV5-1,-,CASLGTGSPSAFF,TGCGCCAGCCTCGGCACCGGTTCACCATCAGCTTTCTTT
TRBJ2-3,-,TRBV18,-,CASSRETVSHDTQYF,TGTGCCAGCTCACGCGAAACCGTCAGCCACGATACGCAGTATTTT
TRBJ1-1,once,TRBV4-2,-,CASSPRGNRGLTEAFF,TGTGCCAGCAGCCCCCGCGGAAATCGGGGACTCACTGAAGCTTTCTTT
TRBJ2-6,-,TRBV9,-,CASSVASGSSGANVLTF,TGTGCCAGCAGCGTAGCGTCAGGCAGCTCTGGGGCCAACGTCCTGACTTTC
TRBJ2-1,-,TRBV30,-,CAWSVGERNEQFF,TGTGCCTGGAGTGTCGGTGAGCGCAATGAGCAGTTCTTC
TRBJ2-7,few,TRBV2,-,CASSVDSSSYEQYF,TGTGCCAGCAGTGTTGACTCGTCCTCCTACGAGCAGTACTTC
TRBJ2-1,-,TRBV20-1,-,CSASDVDEQFF,TGCAGTGCTTCGGACGTCGATGAGCAGTTCTTC
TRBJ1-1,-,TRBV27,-,CASSSLTGGEAFF,TGTGCCAGCAGTTCCCTGACAGGAGGTGAAGCTTTCTTT